The 30 T cell receptor beta chains in this list originate from one sample, sequenced in a study of cytomegalovirus exposure and HLA in healthy donors. The PCR was carried out with 60 Vbeta primers and 13 Jbeta primers. Clones were read by immunoSEQ multiplex PCR, and TCRdb kept only the in-frame ones, dropping some. The ten most abundant clones cover 0.7% to 0.8% of a sample with 150,000 to 200,000 clones. Sequenced: PBMCs. The receptors shown here come from a boy aged 5-17 years in good health and CMV-seronegative.

This chain joins TRBV30 and TRBJ2-7; 8 positions match TRBD1. The V and J ends lost 2 bases and 5 bases, in that order; junction bases with no gene match: 5. From germline, CDR1 is GTSNPN and CDR2 SVGIG (reference sequence). The CDR3 extends over 13 amino acids. The CDR3 nucleotides are TGTGCCTGGAGTAGGACAGGGTACGACGAGCAGTACTTC. Its translation is CAWSRTGYDEQYF.

The J gene is TRBJ2-7, the V gene TRBV2; 7 bases map to TRBD2. The CDR3 extends over 14 amino acids. J gave up 3 bases and V 4 bases, and 6 bases lay outside the gene matches. Looked up from germline, CDR1 is SNHLY and CDR2 is FYNNEI. In DNA form, the CDR3 reads TGTGCCAGCAGTGGGCTAGCGGAGGACTACGAGCAGTACTTC. Residues: CASSGLAEDYEQYF.

A word on this clone: In the same sample, other DNA sequences code for this CDR3. The chain joins TRBV30 to TRBJ1-6, with D unresolved. The CDR3 runs 14 residues. Germline V gene data show CDR1 as GTSNPN and CDR2 as SVGIG (reference sequence). V was trimmed by 3 bases and J by 6 bases, leaving 12 bases between them. This CDR3 reads CAWRGGRGNSPLHF. DNA of the CDR3: TGTGCCTGGAGGGGAGGACGAGGTAATTCACCCCTCCACTTT.

The rearrangement uses TRBV10-1 and TRBJ2-1; possible D gene TRBD1, 6 bases. The CDR3 spans 14 residues. The germline V and J ends were trimmed by 5 bases and 3 bases, with 11 bases remaining between them. CDR1 is WNHNN, CDR2 SYGVQD, per germline (reference sequence). Here the CDR3 DNA reads TGCGCCAGCAGTCTAGGACAGAACTACAATGAGCAGTTCTTC. Translation: CASSLGQNYNEQFF.

The chain uses TRBV28 and TRBJ1-3; 7 positions agree with TRBD1. V lost 3 bases to trimming and J lost 2 bases; unmatched junction nucleotides: 7. The CDR3 is 16 residues long. CDR1 and CDR2 (germline): MDHEN, SYDVKM. CDR3 region: CASSLETGRPGNTIYF. CDR3 nucleotides: TGTGCCAGCAGTTTGGAGACAGGGCGGCCTGGAAACACCATATATTTT.

V gene TRBV7-2 combines with J gene TRBJ2-7; 11 nucleotides align to TRBD2. Germline-derived CDR1 and CDR2 are SGHTA and FQGNSA. The CDR3 length is 15 residues. The J segment lost 5 bases and the V segment lost 5 bases, leaving 8 bases of the junction unmatched. The CDR3 is CASSSISGGAHEQYF. CDR3 nucleotides: TGTGCCAGCAGCAGTATTAGCGGGGGGGCCCACGAGCAGTACTTC.

The J gene is TRBJ1-1, the V gene TRBV18; D is unclear. The length of the CDR3 is 14 residues. Germline CDR1 KGHSH, CDR2 LQKENI. The V and J ends lost 2 bases and 1 base respectively, with 8 bases between them. The CDR3 is CASSPGAANTEAFF. In DNA, the CDR3 is TGTGCCAGCTCACCAGGTGCGGCGAACACTGAAGCTTTCTTT.

The chain has TRBV7-2 and TRBJ1-1; a possible D gene is TRBD1 (6 bases). This CDR3 region has 17 residues. V was cut by 4 bases and J by 5 bases, with 23 bases left in between. CDR1 is SGHTA and CDR2 is FQGNSA in the germline V gene. For the CDR3, the DNA is TGTGCCAGCAGCTCGATTCCGGGACACCTTCCAGGGACTGAAGCTTTCTTT. It specifies CASSSIPGHLPGTEAFF.

The chain carries TRBV4-1 and TRBJ1-2, with 9 bases that match TRBD1. The V and J ends lost 4 bases and 5 bases, in that order; junction bases with no gene match: 5. Germline V lookup: CDR1 MGHRA, CDR2 YSYEKL. This CDR3 comprises 14 residues. DNA for the CDR3: TGCGCCAGCAGCCCTAGGACAGGGGAATATGGCTACACCTTC. This translates into CASSPRTGEYGYTF.

The chain has TRBV5-4 and TRBJ2-1; possible D gene TRBD1, 5 bases. Germline V gene data show CDR1 as SGHNT and CDR2 as YYREEE (reference sequence). The CDR3 runs 15 residues. Trimming took 3 bases from V and 4 from J, leaving 14 bases between them. CDR3 in amino acids: CASSWGQNGYNEQFF. The DNA of the CDR3 is TGTGCCAGCAGCTGGGGCCAAAATGGATACAATGAGCAGTTCTTC.

The chain employs TRBV9 and TRBJ1-1; TRBD1 matches 7 bases. Germline-derived CDR1 and CDR2 are SGDLS and YYNGEE. V was clipped by 4 bases and J by 2 bases; unmatched bases: 11. The CDR3 sequence is 16 residues long. CDR3 in DNA: TGTGCCAGCAGCCTCCGTCCCGGGACAGCAAACACTGAAGCTTTCTTT. This encodes CASSLRPGTANTEAFF.

The chain employs TRBV5-4 and TRBJ2-5, with no clear D. With the DNA end fitting TRBJ2-7 better, the J assignment may be wrong. The CDR3 is made up of 14 amino acids. CDR1 is SGHNT and CDR2 is YYREEE in the germline V gene (reference sequence). DNA for the CDR3: TGTGCCAGCAGCTTGAGGCGGCAGCCCTACGAGCAGTACTTC. This gives the protein CASSLRRQPYEQYF.

This sequence joins TRBV5-4 and TRBJ2-5; 8 bases align to TRBD2. Trimming took 7 bases from V and 1 from J; bases not matched to a gene: 9. The germline V gene encodes CDR1 SGHNT and CDR2 YYREEE (reference sequence). The CDR3 runs to 15 residues. CDR3 DNA: TGTGCCAGCTCTCCCGGGGGGGGAATCCAAGAGACCCAGTACTTC. This gives the protein CASSPGGGIQETQYF. Supplemented by reference TRBV5-4 and TRBJ2-5, the full variable domain reads ETGVTQSPTHLIKTRGQQVTLRCSSQSGHNTVSWYQQALGQGPQFIFQYYREEENGRGNFPPRFSGLQFPNYSSELNVNALELDDSALYLCASSPGGGIQETQYFGPGTRLLVL.

This chain connects TRBV19 to TRBJ1-1; D is unresolved. CDR1 is LNHDA and CDR2 is SQIVND in the germline V gene (reference sequence). Trimming removed 5 bases from V and 1 base from J, with 14 bases in between. This CDR3 spans 15 amino acids. The CDR3 loop is CASSARQGRNTEAFF. The CDR3 DNA reads as TGTGCCAGTAGTGCCCGACAAGGGAGGAACACTGAAGCTTTCTTT.

This chain connects TRBV2 to TRBJ2-7; D unclear. Looked up from germline, CDR1 is SNHLY and CDR2 is FYNNEI. Trimming pared 0 bases from V and 0 bases from J, leaving 12 bases between. The CDR3 sequence is 16 residues long. The CDR3 here is CASSEAPPGISYEQYF. In DNA form, the CDR3 reads TGTGCCAGCAGTGAAGCCCCCCCAGGTATCTCCTACGAGCAGTACTTC.

The chain couples TRBV7-8 to TRBJ2-7; weak D call: TRBD1 (5 bases). The CDR3 has 15 residues. Germline loops: CDR1 SGHVS, CDR2 FQNEAQ. V lost 2 bases and J lost 0, with 11 bases in between. The CDR3 spells CASSLQGRVSYEQYF. DNA of the CDR3: TGTGCCAGCAGCTTACAGGGCCGCGTCTCCTACGAGCAGTACTTC.

The chain carries TRBV11-1 and TRBJ2-5, with 8 bases fitting TRBD2. The CDR3 runs to 16 residues. The J segment lost 6 bases and the V segment lost 1 base, leaving 10 bases of the junction unmatched. Per the germline V gene, CDR1 is SGHAT and CDR2 is FQDESV (reference sequence). The CDR3, as DNA: TGTGCCAGCAGCTTAGACAGCGGGGGCCGTGTTAAGACCCAGTACTTC. This translates into CASSLDSGGRVKTQYF.

The gene calls are TRBV7-9 and TRBJ2-3; TRBD1 is a possible D gene (5 bases). This CDR3 contains 14 residues. Trimming took 3 bases from V and 6 from J, leaving 13 bases between them. Germline CDR1 and CDR2: SEHNR and FQNEAQ (reference sequence). The CDR3 bases are TGTGCCAGCAGCTTGGTGGCCAGGGCTGATACGCAGTATTTT. Its protein is CASSLVARADTQYF.

The chain is built from TRBV2 and TRBJ1-5, with 7 bases matching TRBD1. CDR3 length: 13 residues. The germline CDR1 and CDR2 sequences are SNHLY and FYNNEI. V dropped 6 bases and J dropped 4; count of bases not matched to a gene: 3. The CDR3 protein is CASREQGNQPQHF. The CDR3 DNA follows: TGTGCCAGCAGAGAACAGGGGAATCAGCCCCAGCATTTT.

Concerning this clone itself: Other DNA sequences in this specimen translate into the identical CDR3. V gene TRBV9 combines with J gene TRBJ2-7; TRBD2 might be the D (6 bases). This CDR3 is built from 13 residues. The V and J ends lost 4 bases and 4 bases respectively, with 12 bases between them. Germline V gene sequence: CDR1 SGDLS, CDR2 YYNGEE. The CDR3 DNA sequence: TGTGCCAGCAGCCGGGACTCCCTTTACGAGCAGTACTTC. It is translated as CASSRDSLYEQYF.

The V call is TRBV30, the J call TRBJ2-1, with 7 bases that match TRBD2. J was trimmed by 10 bases and V by 3 bases; bases with no gene match: 18. CDR3 size: 16 residues. Germline V lookup: CDR1 GTSNPN, CDR2 SVGIG (reference sequence). CDR3 sequence (DNA): TGTGCCTGGAGGGGGGAGGGGCGGGGACCCAGGTGGGAGCAGTTCTTC. It yields the protein CAWRGEGRGPRWEQFF.

The chain couples TRBV19 to TRBJ2-7; possible D gene TRBD2, 6 bases. This CDR3 region has 16 residues. From germline, CDR1 is LNHDA and CDR2 SQIVND (reference sequence). Trimming took off 4 bases at V and 0 bases at J, with 16 bases between the two ends. As DNA, the CDR3 is TGTGCCAGTAGTAAGGTTGGCGGGGATAGCTCCTACGAGCAGTACTTC. Translation gives CASSKVGGDSSYEQYF.

V and J are TRBV19 and TRBJ2-1, with TRBD2 matching 15 bases. This CDR3 contains 15 residues. The ends lost 10 bases at V and 5 bases at J; junction bases unmatched: 6. Germline V gene lookup returns CDR1 LNHDA and CDR2 SQIVND (reference sequence). The CDR3 reads CATRTSGGDHNEQFF. CDR3 in DNA: TGTGCCACCCGGACTAGCGGGGGGGACCACAATGAGCAGTTCTTC.

V usage is TRBV5-1 and J usage is TRBJ1-2; perhaps TRBD1 as D (6 bases). There are 14 residues in the CDR3. V lost 0 bases and J lost 8, with 14 bases in between. Germline V lookup: CDR1 SGHRS, CDR2 YFSETQ. In DNA, the CDR3 is TGCGCCAGCAGCTTGGTTGGGGGCTCGGGCGGCTACACCTTC. This codes for CASSLVGGSGGYTF.

This chain links TRBV25-1 with TRBJ1-2, with D unclear. Germline V gene sequence: CDR1 MGHDK, CDR2 SYGVNS. The CDR3 sequence is 17 residues long. The V gene lost 2 bases and the J gene lost 4 bases, with 20 bases spanning the gap. The CDR3 DNA reads TGTGCCAGCAGTGAAAAAGATGCAATGGGCATGTCCTATGGCTACACCTTC. Protein: CASSEKDAMGMSYGYTF.

The chain is built from TRBV5-8 and TRBJ2-7; no clear D. Germline CDR1 and CDR2: SGHTS and YDEGEE. The CDR3 contains 15 residues. Deletions cut 2 bases from V and 0 bases from J, with 12 bases between. The CDR3 bases are TGTGCCAGCAGCTTAATTACAGTGAGCTCCTACGAGCAGTACTTC. It is translated as CASSLITVSSYEQYF.

V is TRBV5-1 and J is TRBJ2-3; a possible D gene is TRBD2 (6 bases). V was shortened by 4 bases and J by 2 bases, with 11 bases between the two germline ends. This CDR3 has 14 residues. Per germline, CDR1 SGHRS and CDR2 YFSETQ. CDR3 in amino acids: CASSDAGPTDTQYF. In nucleotides, the CDR3 is TGCGCCAGCAGCGACGCGGGACCCACAGATACGCAGTATTTT.

V gene TRBV27 combines with J gene TRBJ2-7; 11 nucleotides align to TRBD2. Germline loops: CDR1 MNHEY, CDR2 SMNVEV (reference sequence). The junction had 3 bases not matched to a gene; V was cut back by 2 bases and J by 3 bases. This CDR3 region has 15 residues. CDR3 region: CASSLAGTSGYEQYF. CDR3 nucleotide sequence: TGTGCCAGCAGTTTAGCAGGGACTAGCGGCTACGAGCAGTACTTC.

The J gene is TRBJ2-2, the V gene TRBV18; possibly TRBD1 for D (5 bases). Trimming cost V 1 base and J 1 base, with 10 bases left between them. Germline CDR1 is KGHSH and CDR2 is LQKENI. CDR3 length: 16 amino acids. The CDR3 DNA sequence: TGTGCCAGCTCACCACAGATGACAGAGAACACCGGGGAGCTGTTTTTT. Protein sequence: CASSPQMTENTGELFF.

The genes are TRBV5-4 and TRBJ2-5, with 11 bases lining up with TRBD1. The V segment lost 0 bases and the J segment 9 bases; nucleotides outside the gene matches: 10. Germline lookup yields CDR1 SGHNT and CDR2 YYREEE (reference sequence). This CDR3 region has 16 residues. CDR3 amino acids: CASSLAWGQGDGAQYF. The CDR3 DNA follows: TGTGCCAGCAGCTTGGCCTGGGGACAGGGGGACGGGGCCCAGTACTTC.